This T cell receptor beta chain is from a study of siplizumab effects on memory and regulatory T cells. Whole-study results and caveats: Fewer alloreactive sequences mapped to unstimulated CD4+ memory cells under siplizumab.

Germline lookup yields CDR1 KGHSH and CDR2 LQKENI. V lost 2 bases to trimming and J lost 3 bases, with 10 bases between them. The CDR3 runs 14 residues. Per sample, about 100,000 TCR templates were assayed. Sequencing was performed with immunoSEQ multiplex PCR; in TCRdb, only in-frame clones are kept and a portion is missing. The table shows around 110,000 clones, with about 95% occurring only once. In its sample, this clone was seen once. The target antigen is unknown. The same CDR3 arises from other DNA sequences in this sample as well. Sequenced: non-Treg CD4+ T cells sorted from blood. This sequence originates from a human donor in good health. The rearrangement joins TRBV18 to TRBJ1-2, with D maybe TRBD1 (5 bases). The CDR3 DNA reads as TGTGCCAGCTCACCAGGGGCCGAAGACTATGGCTACACCTTC. It is translated as CASSPGAEDYGYTF.